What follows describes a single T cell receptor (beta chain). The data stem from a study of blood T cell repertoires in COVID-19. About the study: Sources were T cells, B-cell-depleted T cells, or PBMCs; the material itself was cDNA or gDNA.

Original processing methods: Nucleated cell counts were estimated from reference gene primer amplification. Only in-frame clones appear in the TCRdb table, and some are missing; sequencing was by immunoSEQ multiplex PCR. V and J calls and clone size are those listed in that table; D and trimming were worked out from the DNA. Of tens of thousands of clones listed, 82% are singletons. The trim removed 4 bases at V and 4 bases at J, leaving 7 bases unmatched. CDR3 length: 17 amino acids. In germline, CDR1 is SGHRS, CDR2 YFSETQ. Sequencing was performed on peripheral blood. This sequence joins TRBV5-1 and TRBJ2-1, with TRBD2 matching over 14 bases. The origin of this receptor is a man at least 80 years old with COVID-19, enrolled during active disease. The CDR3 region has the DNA TGCGCCAGCAGCATAACCGGGACTAGCGGGGGTTACAATGAGCAGTTCTTC. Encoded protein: CASSITGTSGGYNEQFF.